These 24 T cell receptor beta chains came from one sample sequenced in a study of low-dose radiotherapy and immunotherapy resistance in tumors. Alpha and beta chains were covered, as first-strand cDNA relied on TRAV- and TRBV-specific primers. A constant-region primer paired with the V-primer adapter amplified TCRs over approximately 18 PCR cycles. MiXCR, applied by TCRdb to the reads, yields one record per CDR3 protein. The data hold 70,000 to 95,000 distinct CDR3 sequences, with over 15% observed a single time. Time point noted: before trial treatment. Specimen: PBMCs, collected before treatment. These receptors were taken from a male donor with prostate cancer.

This clonotype was observed a few times. This chain links TRBV5-1 with TRBJ1-4; 7 bases match TRBD1. CDR3 length equals 14 residues. V lost 3 bases and J lost 6; bases outside the gene matches: 5. Germline values: CDR1 SGHRS, CDR2 YFSETQ. As DNA, the CDR3 is TGCGCCAGCAGCTCGACAGGGATTGATGAAAAACTGTTTTTT. It yields the protein CASSSTGIDEKLFF.

The V and J genes are TRBV7-8 and TRBJ2-3; D is possibly TRBD1 (5 bases). The germline gives CDR1 SGHVS, CDR2 FQNEAQ. V was cut by 0 bases and J by 0 bases, with 10 bases left in between. This CDR3 spans 16 amino acids. This CDR3 is CASSLAQGTSTDTQYF. CDR3 DNA sequence: TGTGCCAGCAGCTTAGCGCAGGGTACGAGCACAGATACGCAGTATTTT.

This clonotype was detected only a few times. V is TRBV7-8 and J is TRBJ2-5; D is ambiguous. V was shortened by 5 bases and J by 2 bases, with 6 bases between the two germline ends. The CDR3 covers 12 residues. Germline V gene data show CDR1 as SGHVS and CDR2 as FQNEAQ. As DNA, the CDR3 is TGTGCCAGCAGCCACCCTCAAGAGACCCAGTACTTC. As protein: CASSHPQETQYF.

In its sample, this clonotype was seen many times. The genes are TRBV10-3 and TRBJ2-2, with D perhaps assigned TRBD1 or TRBD2 (5 bases each). Germline values: CDR1 ENHRY, CDR2 SYGVKD. The CDR3 runs to 13 residues. V dropped 10 bases and J dropped 3 bases, with 12 bases sitting between them. The CDR3 bases are TGTGCCACTCAGGGAGTTGACACCGGGGAGCTGTTTTTT. Translating it yields CATQGVDTGELFF.

This clonotype was seen many times. The chain combines TRBV11-3 with TRBJ2-1; D is undetermined. The germline V gene has CDR1 SGHNT and CDR2 YENEEA. V lost 0 bases, J lost 11 bases, and 11 bases lay in between. This CDR3 has 13 residues. The CDR3 coding sequence is TGTGCCAGCAGCTTAGATCATGGCTCTAAGCAGTTCTTC. Encoded protein: CASSLDHGSKQFF.

About this clonotype: A far larger clone differs by one base, so this is likely a read error. This chain's CDR3 is CSAQGGNTVYEQFF. CDR3 in DNA: TGCAGCGCCCAGGGGGGGAATACGGTTTACGAGCAGTTCTTC. This chain uses TRBV29-1 with TRBJ2-1; the D gene could be TRBD1 or TRBD2 (7 bases each). The length of the CDR3 is 14 residues. Germline values: CDR1 SQVTM, CDR2 ANQGSEA. Between the trimmed V and J ends, which lost 7 bases and 10 bases, there was a span of 23 bases.

This clonotype was seen ten or more times. This sequence joins TRBV20-1 and TRBJ2-5, with 9 bases matching TRBD2. V was pared by 5 bases and J by 1 base, with 8 bases of the junction left unmatched. The CDR3 is 15 amino acids. Germline CDR1 reads DFQATT; CDR2 reads SNEGSKA (reference sequence). CDR3 sequence: CSAGGGAGGQETQYF. In DNA, the CDR3 is TGCAGTGCTGGGGGGGGAGCGGGGGGCCAAGAGACCCAGTACTTC.

This clonotype has at least ten counts. This chain joins TRBV2 and TRBJ2-7, with D possibly TRBD2 on 5 matching bases. From germline, CDR1 is SNHLY and CDR2 FYNNEI. Trimming removed 6 bases at V and 0 bases at J, with 6 bases between. The CDR3 spans 12 residues. The CDR3 loop reads CASRADSYEQYF. The CDR3 DNA is TGTGCCAGCAGAGCGGACTCCTACGAGCAGTACTTC.

This clonotype was counted only a few times. This chain uses TRBV5-4 with TRBJ2-5; tentative D call: TRBD2 (7 bases). The CDR3 sequence is 17 residues long. Trimming stripped 3 bases from V and 2 bases from J, with 20 bases between. Germline V gene lookup returns CDR1 SGHNT and CDR2 YYREEE (reference sequence). In DNA form, the CDR3 reads TGTGCCAGCAGCTCTGGGGGGGCTCGGTCCTTACAAGAGACCCAGTACTTC. It specifies CASSSGGARSLQETQYF.

In regard to this clonotype: A far more abundant clone sits one base away, making this likely a read error. The rearrangement uses TRBV6-6 and TRBJ1-5, with no clear D. From germline, CDR1 is MNHNY and CDR2 SVGAGI (reference sequence). Trimming took 8 bases from V and 10 from J, leaving 12 bases between them. The CDR3 totals 11 residues. For the CDR3, the DNA is TGTGCCAGCGGAAATGGTCACCCCCAGCATTTT. Its translation: CASGNGHPQHF.

In its sample, this clonotype was seen many times. This chain links TRBV2 with TRBJ2-3, with D perhaps matching TRBD1 (7 bases). The CDR3 contains 15 residues. Trimming removed 4 bases at V and 4 bases at J, with 15 bases between. Looked up from germline, CDR1 is SNHLY and CDR2 is FYNNEI. CDR3 in amino acids: CASSGQGGSADTQYF. The CDR3 DNA reads TGTGCCAGCAGTGGTCAGGGGGGTTCTGCAGATACGCAGTATTTT.

The chain uses TRBV6-8 and TRBJ2-1; weak D call: TRBD2 (7 bases). Germline assignment: CDR1 MNHGY and CDR2 SAAAGT. The ends were cut back, 7 bases at V and 0 bases at J, with 19 bases in the middle. This CDR3 has 17 residues. The CDR3 DNA reads as TGTGCCAGCAACCACCTTGAGGGGGGGCGCTCCTACAATGAGCAGTTCTTC. This codes for CASNHLEGGRSYNEQFF.

This clonotype was observed at least ten times. The V call is TRBV18, the J call TRBJ1-5; D is ambiguous. The CDR3 extends over 15 amino acids. Germline V lookup: CDR1 KGHSH, CDR2 LQKENI. The ends were cut back, 5 bases at V and 0 bases at J, with 11 bases in the middle. CDR3 residues: CASSLSGSSNQPQHF. The CDR3, as DNA: TGTGCCAGCTCATTGAGCGGAAGTAGCAATCAGCCCCAGCATTTT. Drawing the rest from reference TRBV18 and TRBJ1-5, the complete variable domain is NAGVMQNPRHLVRRRGQEARLRCSPMKGHSHVYWYRQLPEEGLKFMVYLQKENIIDESGMPKERFSAEFPKEGPSILRIQQVVRGDSAAYFCASSLSGSSNQPQHFGDGTRLSIL.

This clonotype was observed at least ten times. This chain links TRBV7-2 with TRBJ2-1; 12 bases map to TRBD2. V trimming: 5 bases; J trimming: 7 bases; junction bases outside the gene matches: 15. The CDR3 runs 18 residues. Germline V lookup: CDR1 SGHTA, CDR2 FQGNSA. CDR3 loop: CASSPPGLAGLQTNEQFF. CDR3 DNA sequence: TGTGCCAGCAGCCCACCGGGACTAGCGGGCCTTCAAACTAATGAGCAGTTCTTC. The whole variable domain, remainder taken from reference TRBV7-2 and TRBJ2-1, is GAGVSQSPSNKVTEKGKDVELRCDPISGHTALYWYRQSLGQGLEFLIYFQGNSAPDKSGLPSDRFSAERTGGSVSTLTIQRTQQEDSAVYLCASSPPGLAGLQTNEQFFGPGTRLTVL.

This clonotype came up many times. The V and J genes are TRBV5-1 and TRBJ2-2; D unresolved. V lost 0 bases, J lost 6 bases, and 12 bases lay in between. The CDR3 is made up of 15 amino acids. The V gene's germline CDR1 is SGHRS and CDR2 YFSETQ. The CDR3 nucleotides are TGCGCCAGCAGCTTGGAAGCAAGTAAGGCCGGGGAGCTGTTTTTT. Its translation is CASSLEASKAGELFF.

The chain joins TRBV6-5 to TRBJ2-3; 14 positions match TRBD2. This CDR3 is 14 amino acids long. Germline assignment: CDR1 MNHEY and CDR2 SVGAGI. Trimming removed 5 bases from V and 8 bases from J; junction bases left unmatched: 3. The CDR3 reads CASSPGLAGGTQYF. CDR3 nucleotides: TGTGCCAGCAGTCCCGGACTAGCGGGGGGTACGCAGTATTTT.

Ten or more counts support this clonotype. Here the CDR3 DNA reads TGCAGTGCTCGCATCAATACTAACTATGGCTACACCTTC. Translated: CSARINTNYGYTF. This sequence joins TRBV20-1 and TRBJ1-2; D is ambiguous. The V end was cut by 5 bases, the J end by 0 bases, with 10 bases between. The CDR3 is made up of 13 amino acids. Germline values: CDR1 DFQATT, CDR2 SNEGSKA (reference sequence).

This clonotype was seen ten or more times. This chain connects TRBV20-1 to TRBJ1-3, with D perhaps matching TRBD1 (5 bases). V was pared by 1 base and J by 0 bases, with 7 bases between. The CDR3 runs to 14 residues. Germline V CDR1 and CDR2: DFQATT, SNEGSKA (reference sequence). This CDR3 is CSARGGSSGNTIYF. The CDR3 DNA sequence: TGCAGTGCTAGAGGGGGGAGCTCTGGAAACACCATATATTTT.

J is TRBJ2-7 and V is TRBV27; D not certain. CDR3 length equals 14 residues. V was shortened by 3 bases and J by 3 bases, with 12 bases between the two germline ends. Germline V gives CDR1 MNHEY, CDR2 SMNVEV (reference sequence). DNA of the CDR3: TGTGCCAGCAGTTTGACCGCCAAGAGCTACGAGCAGTACTTC. It specifies CASSLTAKSYEQYF.

This clonotype was counted many times. The chain uses TRBV7-9 and TRBJ2-7; possible D gene TRBD2, 5 bases. CDR3 length: 15 amino acids. V shed 2 bases and J shed 0 bases, with 11 bases lying between them. CDR1 is SEHNR and CDR2 is FQNEAQ in the germline V gene (reference sequence). Here the CDR3 reads CASSLREGSSYEQYF. CDR3 bases: TGTGCCAGCAGCTTACGAGAGGGCAGCTCCTACGAGCAGTACTTC.

This clonotype came up many times. V and J are TRBV4-2 and TRBJ2-1; possibly TRBD2 for D (7 bases). The CDR3 is made up of 14 amino acids. The germline CDR1 and CDR2 sequences are LGHNA and YNFKEQ. The V end was cut by 7 bases, the J end by 8 bases, with 18 bases between. CDR3 bases: TGTGCCAGCACCAAAAGAGGGGGGGCGGATGAGCAGTTCTTC. Its translation: CASTKRGGADEQFF.

This clonotype was observed at least ten times. The chain joins TRBV4-2 to TRBJ2-5; 9 bases are shared with TRBD2. This CDR3 region has 14 residues. V gave up 5 bases and J gave up 4 bases; unmatched junction bases: 5. The germline V gene has CDR1 LGHNA and CDR2 YNFKEQ. The CDR3 sequence is CASSSGGGAETQYF. The CDR3 DNA follows: TGTGCCAGCAGCTCCGGCGGGGGGGCAGAGACCCAGTACTTC.

This chain links TRBV12-5 with TRBJ2-7, with 9 bases fitting TRBD2. Trimming cost V 5 bases and J 5 bases; bases outside gene matches: 4. The CDR3 totals 13 residues. Germline CDR1 and CDR2: LGHNT and FRNRAP. The CDR3, as DNA: TGTGCTAGTGGTCCCGGGACTAGCAACGAGCAGTACTTC. It yields the protein CASGPGTSNEQYF.

This clonotype was counted at least ten times. The chain is built from TRBV12-5 and TRBJ1-1, with 8 bases identical to TRBD1. After removal of 3 bases from V and 8 bases from J, the junction contained 8 bases not matched to a gene. The germline gives CDR1 LGHNT, CDR2 FRNRAP. The CDR3 consists of 14 residues. Written as DNA, the CDR3 is TGTGCTAGTGGTTTCCCCGGACAGGGACAAGAAGCTTTCTTT. Amino acids: CASGFPGQGQEAFF.